The entry below gives a single TCR beta chain sequence along with its context. What it recognizes is unknown. This sample stems from a study of T cells expressing NK-cell markers. Study overall: Sorted CD3+CD56-NKG2C+, CD3+CD56+NKG2C- and CD3+CD56+NKG2C+ T cells were the source of the TCR beta repertoires. Seropositivity for HCMV was found in most of the eight sequenced donors, with one seronegative.

From its re-call of the 5' RACE reads, TCRdb lists each CDR3 protein once, without DNA. The specimen's table records almost 450,000 distinct CDR3 sequences. Points from the study as a whole: One observes that, in a few donors, these clonotypes were also the leading ones within the CD3+CD56-NKG2C+ fraction.

This CDR3 comprises 16 residues. Germline V CDR1 and CDR2: MDHEN, SYDVKM. This sequence joins TRBV28 and TRBJ2-2; without DNA, the TCRdb call of TRBD1 cannot be checked. This receptor was obtained from a woman between 18 and 70 years old in good health. What was sequenced was blood T cells: a sorted CD56 or NKG2C T cell subset, CD4+ or CD8+ T cells, or bulk PBMC T cells (not recorded which). CDR3 sequence reads: CASRTEGQGTSGELFF.